The sequence of this TCR beta chain was determined in a study of CD8 T cells in Susac syndrome. V was clipped by 4 bases and J by 8 bases, with 15 bases between them. The CDR3 spans 14 residues. Germline loops: CDR1 MNHNY, CDR2 SVGAGI (reference sequence). Reverse transcription used about 0.45 to 1 ug RNA and random hexamers. TCRdb re-derived calls from the immunoSEQ multiplex PCR reads in MiXCR, one entry per CDR3 protein. The table lists hundreds of thousands of distinct CDR3 sequences, about 96% of them singletons. The TCR sequence derives from a human donor with Susac syndrome. This chain joins TRBV6-6 and TRBJ2-1, with D possibly being TRBD1 (5 bases). Specimen: CD4+ T cells from PBMCs. Written as DNA, the CDR3 is TGTGCCAGCAGTTGGGGTAGGTGGGGCGATGAGCAGTTCTTC. Encoded protein: CASSWGRWGDEQFF.